A selection of T cell receptor beta chains follows, all from one sample in a study of blood T cell repertoires in COVID-19. Measured with immunoSEQ multiplex PCR; TCRdb has only the in-frame clones, and not every one. This sample carries about 140,000 clones, 80% to 90% of them seen once, and the ten largest clones take approximately 11%. Specimen: peripheral blood. The receptor set was obtained from a woman at least 80 years old with acute or convalescent COVID-19. CDR3s include the opening cysteine and the closing phenylalanine or tryptophan. D genes are given only for firm matches. Clone size is given for some rows only: seen once, a few or many times, or a class if the clone is expanded.

D gene	V gene	clone size	J gene	CDR3 DNA	CDR3 protein
TRBD1	TRBV5-1	.	TRBJ1-2	TGCGCCAGCAGCTTGGGGGGATCGACAGGGCCACTAATCTATGGCTACACCTTC	CASSLGGSTGPLIYGYTF
TRBD2	TRBV11-2	.	TRBJ2-1	TGTGCCAGCAGCACAATAGCGGGGGCCTACAATGAGCAGTTCTTC	CASSTIAGAYNEQFF
TRBD1	TRBV30	.	TRBJ1-2	TGTGCCTGGAACCAAGGGCAGGGGGCACCTGGCTACACCTTC	CAWNQGQGAPGYTF
TRBD1	TRBV5-6	.	TRBJ2-1	TGTGCCAGCAGCTTCGAACAGGGGGCGCGGGAGCAGTTCTTC	CASSFEQGAREQFF
.	TRBV5-1	.	TRBJ2-1	TGCGCCAGCAGCGGGGGTAGCGGCTTCTCCTACAATGAGCAGTTCTTC	CASSGGSGFSYNEQFF
TRBD1	TRBV7-2	.	TRBJ2-5	TGTGCCAGCAGCTCATCCGGGACAGTACAAGAGACCCAGTACTTC	CASSSSGTVQETQYF
.	TRBV19	.	TRBJ1-5	TGTGCCAGTAGTATGGTCTGGCAGGGGAGCAATCAGCCCCAGCATTTT	CASSMVWQGSNQPQHF
.	TRBV20-1	once	TRBJ1-4	TGCAGTGCTAGTGACAGGCTAAGGGAAAAACTGTTTTTT	CSASDRLREKLFF
TRBD1	TRBV19	.	TRBJ1-4	TGTGCCAGTAGTATTGGACAGGGTGTTGAAAAACTGTTTTTT	CASSIGQGVEKLFF
.	TRBV24-1	.	TRBJ2-1	TGTGCCACCAGTGATCCCGGGAACGGGGAGCAGTTCTTC	CATSDPGNGEQFF
.	TRBV12-3/TRBV12-4	.	TRBJ2-5	TGTGCCAGCAGTTTACTATCCCAAGAGACCCAGTACTTC	CASSLLSQETQYF
TRBD2	TRBV4-1	.	TRBJ2-3	TGCGCCAGCAGCCAACTAGCGGGGGGAGTCACAGATACGCAGTATTTT	CASSQLAGGVTDTQYF
.	TRBV5-1	.	TRBJ2-7	TGCGCCAGCAGCTCTGGGGGGGCCCTCTCCTCCTACGAGCAGTACTTC	CASSSGGALSSYEQYF
TRBD1	TRBV5-4	.	TRBJ2-1	TGTGCCAGCAGCTCGGGACAGGGGGCTAGAGGTGAGCAGTTCTTC	CASSSGQGARGEQFF
.	TRBV4-3	.	TRBJ1-2	TGCGCCAGCAGCCAAGAAAAGGGGGGCTACACCTTC	CASSQEKGGYTF
.	TRBV19	.	TRBJ1-6	TGTGCCAGTAGTATTGACAGGTATAATTCACCCCTCCACTTT	CASSIDRYNSPLHF
TRBD2	TRBV5-1	.	TRBJ2-5	TGCGCCAGCAGCCTGAGCGGGGGGGCGGCAGAGACCCAGTACTTC	CASSLSGGAAETQYF
TRBD1	TRBV10-1	.	TRBJ2-2	TGCGCCAGCACCAACTCGGGACAGGGTGGCTTCGGGCACCCCGGGGAGCTGTTTTTT	CASTNSGQGGFGHPGELFF
TRBD1	TRBV27	.	TRBJ2-1	TGTGCCAGTTGCCGGCAGGGGGCCTACAATGAGCAGTTCTTC	CASCRQGAYNEQFF
.	TRBV2	.	TRBJ1-4	TGTGCCAGCAATAGACAGGTTAATGAAAAACTGTTTTTT	CASNRQVNEKLFF
TRBD1	TRBV19	once	TRBJ1-2	TGTGCCAGTAGTGTCGACAGGGCGTCCGGGGGCTACACCTTC	CASSVDRASGGYTF
.	TRBV5-1	.	TRBJ1-3	TGCGCCAGCAGCTTGGTAACGGGGGGCAACTCTGGAAACACCATATATTTT	CASSLVTGGNSGNTIYF
.	TRBV4-1	.	TRBJ1-2	TGCGCCAGCAGCCAACGGGGAGACGATAACTATGGCTACACCTTC	CASSQRGDDNYGYTF
.	TRBV30	.	TRBJ1-5	TGTGCCTGGAGTGAGGGGTTGTTTACGGGGCCCCAGCATTTT	CAWSEGLFTGPQHF
.	TRBV10-2	.	TRBJ2-7	TGCGCCAGCAGCAAGGGGGCCTACGAGCAGTACTTC	CASSKGAYEQYF
.	TRBV4-1	.	TRBJ1-6	TGCGCCAGCAGCCAACGGGACACTGGGAGCTCCTATAATTCACCCCTCCACTTT	CASSQRDTGSSYNSPLHF
TRBD1	TRBV19	.	TRBJ1-1	TGTGCCAGTAGCGCCGGGACAGGGGGAAATGGAGAAGCTTTCTTT	CASSAGTGGNGEAFF
TRBD2	TRBV3-1/TRBV3-2	.	TRBJ2-3	TGTGCCAGCAGCCAAGCGTGGCGGGGGGGCACAGATACGCAGTATTTT	CASSQAWRGGTDTQYF
.	TRBV30	.	TRBJ1-2	TGTGCCTGGACGACTCCGGGTCTCTATGGCTACACCTTC	CAWTTPGLYGYTF
.	TRBV30	once	TRBJ1-3	TGTGCCTGGAGTAACAGTCAGTTCCTAAACACCATATATTTT	CAWSNSQFLNTIYF
TRBD2	TRBV5-1	.	TRBJ2-1	TGCGCCAGCAGCTTGGCCGACTCGGGGGGTGGATCCTACAATGAGCAGTTCTTC	CASSLADSGGGSYNEQFF
TRBD1	TRBV11-2	.	TRBJ1-1	TGTGCCAGCAGCTTAGATCATGAGGGGGCTAGAGTGAACACTGAAGCTTTCTTT	CASSLDHEGARVNTEAFF
.	TRBV14	few	TRBJ2-1	TGTGCCAGCAGCCAAGAACTATCTGAGCAGTTCTTC	CASSQELSEQFF
.	TRBV12-2	.	TRBJ2-1	TGTGCAAGTCGCTTAGCGCGGCCTAGCGGATTCTACAATGAGCAGTTCTTC	CASRLARPSGFYNEQFF
TRBD2	TRBV4-1	few	TRBJ2-1	TGCGCCAGCAGACTAGCGGGGGGATACAATGAGCAGTTCTTC	CASRLAGGYNEQFF
.	TRBV6-5	.	TRBJ1-1	TGTGCCAGCAGGGGAGGCACTGAAGCTTTCTTT	CASRGGTEAFF
TRBD1	TRBV6-5	.	TRBJ2-7	TGTGCCAGCAGCAAGGGACAGAATACCTACGAGCAGTACTTC	CASSKGQNTYEQYF
.	TRBV28	.	TRBJ1-5	TGTGCCAGCAGTTTATTGGGGCCGGGTCAGCCCCAGCATTTT	CASSLLGPGQPQHF
.	TRBV2	.	TRBJ1-2	TGTGCCAGCAGCGTTACAGAATATGGCTACACCTTC	CASSVTEYGYTF
.	TRBV7-8	few	TRBJ1-5	TGTGCCACCAGGTCTTCAGGGGGCAATCAGCCCCAGCATTTT	CATRSSGGNQPQHF
TRBD2	TRBV9	.	TRBJ2-7	TGTGCCAGCAGCCCCAGTCCTAGCGGCTACGAGCAGTACTTC	CASSPSPSGYEQYF
TRBD1	TRBV6-5	once	TRBJ1-1	TGTGCCAGCAGTTACCAGGGACAGTTGAACACTGAAGCTTTCTTT	CASSYQGQLNTEAFF
.	TRBV5-1	.	TRBJ2-5	TGCGCCAGCAGCTCTCGGTTTAGCGACGAGACCCAGTACTTC	CASSSRFSDETQYF
.	TRBV7-3	.	TRBJ1-1	TGTGCCAGCAGCTTTCAGGGGAACACTGAAGCTTTCTTT	CASSFQGNTEAFF
TRBD2	TRBV7-2	.	TRBJ2-5	TGTGCCAGCAGCTGGGGGGGGGAGACCCAGTACTTC	CASSWGGETQYF